Here is one T cell receptor (beta chain) with its context. The data were obtained in a study of tumour-infiltrating T cells in Burkitt lymphoma. Background on the study: Patients covered every epidemiological subtype of Burkitt lymphoma. Survival, overall and progression-free, tracked with productive clonality.

Trimming took 5 bases from V and 9 from J; bases not matched to a gene: 9. The CDR3 is 15 amino acids. Germline V gene data show CDR1 as LNHDA and CDR2 as SQIVND (reference sequence). Libraries were prepared by immunoSEQ multiplex PCR; TCRdb keeps only in-frame clonotypes and omits some of them. The table lists approximately 610 clones, roughly 15% of them singletons. The chain employs TRBV19 and TRBJ2-7, with 14 nucleotides matching TRBD2. Source material: tumor tissue. This receptor was obtained from a human donor with Burkitt lymphoma. CDR3 region: CASSSGLAGVGGQYF. CDR3 bases: TGTGCCAGTAGTTCGGGACTAGCGGGAGTCGGGGGGCAGTACTTC.